This T cell receptor (beta chain) was identified during a study of T-cell memory formation after mild COVID-19. Across the study: There were largely donor-specific TCR clusters.

V was trimmed by 1 base and J by 11 bases, leaving 10 bases between them. The CDR3 is made up of 12 amino acids. Germline V CDR1 and CDR2: SGHDN, FVKESK. Constant-segment primers served in 5'RACE that generated TCR alpha and TCR beta cDNA libraries bearing sample barcodes and UMIs. TCRdb passed the 5' RACE reads through MiXCR, listing each CDR3 protein once. The sample consists of hundreds of thousands of distinct CDR3 sequences, roughly 21% of them appearing once. This clonotype occurred a few times. Its matching antigen is unknown. Findings of the study overall: Clones that contracted from day 15 to 85 had balanced CD4/CD8; later expanders were CD4+ biased.

V usage is TRBV14 and J usage is TRBJ2-3; D is ambiguous. The sequenced sample consisted of PBMCs or a T cell subset sorted from them (not recorded which). The clonotype was recovered from an adult woman who had mild COVID-19 (a few samples of this study predate the infection). Cell type and time point are not known. This CDR3 is CASSQVARLQYF. CDR3 sequence (DNA): TGTGCCAGCAGCCAAGTTGCCCGTTTGCAGTATTTT.